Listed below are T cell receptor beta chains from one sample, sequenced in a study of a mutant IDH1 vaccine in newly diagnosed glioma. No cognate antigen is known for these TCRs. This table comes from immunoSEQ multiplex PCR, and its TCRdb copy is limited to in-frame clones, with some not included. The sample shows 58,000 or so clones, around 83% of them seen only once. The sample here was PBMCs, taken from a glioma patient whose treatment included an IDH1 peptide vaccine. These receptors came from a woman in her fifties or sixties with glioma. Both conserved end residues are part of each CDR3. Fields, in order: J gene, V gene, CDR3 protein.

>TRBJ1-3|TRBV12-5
CASGLEGSGNTIYF
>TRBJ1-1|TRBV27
CASSHGGLTEAFF
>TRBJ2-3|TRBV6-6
CASSPPGTDTQYF
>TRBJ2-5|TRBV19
CASRGWGSQETQYF
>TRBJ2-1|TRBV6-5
CASSYYGQNNEQFF
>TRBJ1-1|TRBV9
CASSVTGQGNTEAFF
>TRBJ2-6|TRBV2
CASSAEGGPGANVLTF
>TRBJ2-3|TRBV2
CASSEALRGGNTQYF
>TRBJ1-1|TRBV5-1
CASSLGMARRTEAFF
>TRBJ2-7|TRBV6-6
CASTRGQGRFSYEQYF
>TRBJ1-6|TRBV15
CATSRDPRGQGPLHF
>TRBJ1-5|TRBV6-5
CASAFTVSNQPQHF
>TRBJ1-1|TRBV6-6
CATLRGAGGGTEAFF
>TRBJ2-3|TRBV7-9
CASSLPGETDTQYF
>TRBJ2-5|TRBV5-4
CASSFKGGGETQYF
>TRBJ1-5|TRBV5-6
CASSLGPNLGNQPQHF
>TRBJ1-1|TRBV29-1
CSVVPQGNTEAFF
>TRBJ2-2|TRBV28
CASTKGGLHTGELFF
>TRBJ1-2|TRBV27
CASSPVGLRGYTF
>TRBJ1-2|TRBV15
CATSRDEKDFIYGYTF
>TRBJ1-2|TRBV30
CAWDRGFDGYTF
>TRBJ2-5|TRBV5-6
CASSLETGAGETQYF
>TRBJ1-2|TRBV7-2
CASSSGGTAYGYTF
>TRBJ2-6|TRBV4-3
CASSQYAGANVLTF
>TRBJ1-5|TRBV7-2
CASSRRGAQPQHF
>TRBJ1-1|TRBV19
CASSIGEANTEAFF
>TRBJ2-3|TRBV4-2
CASSQGDRGGSTDTQYF
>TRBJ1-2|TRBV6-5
CASRQLNDRGYGYTF